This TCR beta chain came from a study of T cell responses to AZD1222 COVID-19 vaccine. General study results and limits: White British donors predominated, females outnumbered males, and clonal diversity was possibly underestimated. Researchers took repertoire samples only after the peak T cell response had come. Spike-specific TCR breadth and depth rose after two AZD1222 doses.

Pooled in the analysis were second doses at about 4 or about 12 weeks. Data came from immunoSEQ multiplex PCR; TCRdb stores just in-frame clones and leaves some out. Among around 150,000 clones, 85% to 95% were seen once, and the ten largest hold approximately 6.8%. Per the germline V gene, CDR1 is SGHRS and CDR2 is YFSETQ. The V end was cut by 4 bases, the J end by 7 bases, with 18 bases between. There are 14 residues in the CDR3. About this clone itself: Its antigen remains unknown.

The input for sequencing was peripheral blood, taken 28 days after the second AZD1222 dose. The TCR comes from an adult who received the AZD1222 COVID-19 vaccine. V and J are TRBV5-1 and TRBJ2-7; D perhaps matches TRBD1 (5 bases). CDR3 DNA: TGCGCCAGCAGCCTGGGATTTGGGGCAAGTGAGCAGTACTTC. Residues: CASSLGFGASEQYF.